One sample yielded the 27 T cell receptor beta chains listed below, sequenced in a study of T cells in localized non-small cell lung cancer. Method: immunoSEQ multiplex PCR; TCRdb's copy keeps in-frame clones and lacks some. The table lists about 39,000 clones, roughly 80% of them singletons, with about a third in the top ten. The input for sequencing was PBMCs, taken before any cancer treatment. All receptors come from a woman aged 35-75 years with stage II squamous cell lung carcinoma.

The V gene is TRBV7-9, the J gene TRBJ2-2; no clear D gene. The ends were cut back, 3 bases at V and 6 bases at J, with 5 bases in the middle. The CDR3 is 12 residues long. Germline CDR1 SEHNR, CDR2 FQNEAQ (reference sequence). CDR3 nucleotide sequence: TGTGCCAGCAGCTTTACGGCCGGGGAGCTGTTTTTT. This encodes CASSFTAGELFF.

CDR3 in DNA: TGTGCCAGCAGTCTATCGACAGGTGGCGGGACCCAGTACTTC. It is translated as CASSLSTGGGTQYF. The genes are TRBV28 and TRBJ2-5, with a weak D call TRBD1 (6 bases). The CDR3 is 14 residues long. Trimming took 5 bases from V and 7 from J, leaving 17 bases between them. The germline gives CDR1 MDHEN, CDR2 SYDVKM. The variable domain in full, completed from reference TRBV28 and TRBJ2-5, reads DVKVTQSSRYLVKRTGEKVFLECVQDMDHENMFWYRQDPGLGLRLIYFSYDVKMKEKGDIPEGYSVSREKKERFSLILESASTNQTSMYLCASSLSTGGGTQYFGPGTRLLVL.

The genes are TRBV7-9 and TRBJ1-1; D may be TRBD1 (5 bases). V gave up 2 bases and J gave up 4 bases, with 8 bases separating them. Germline CDR1 reads SEHNR; CDR2 reads FQNEAQ (reference sequence). The CDR3 covers 13 residues. The CDR3 nucleotides are TGTGCCAGCAGCTTATCGGGGGGCACTGAAGCTTTCTTT. Protein product: CASSLSGGTEAFF.

This sequence joins TRBV7-9 and TRBJ1-4; 7 positions agree with TRBD1. Germline lookup yields CDR1 SEHNR and CDR2 FQNEAQ (reference sequence). After removal of 3 bases from V and 8 bases from J, the junction contained 6 bases not matched to a gene. The CDR3 spans 14 residues. CDR3 coding DNA: TGTGCCAGCAGCTTGTTAGGGGACAGCGAAAAACTGTTTTTT. Amino acid sequence: CASSLLGDSEKLFF.

This sequence joins TRBV6-5 and TRBJ2-5; 15 nucleotides align to TRBD2. This CDR3 has 16 amino acids. J gave up 5 bases and V 4 bases, and 5 bases lay outside the gene matches. Germline lookup yields CDR1 MNHEY and CDR2 SVGAGI. In nucleotides, the CDR3 is TGTGCCAGCAGTTCCGGGACTAGCGGGGGGAGGGAGACCCAGTACTTC. Protein: CASSSGTSGGRETQYF.

The chain is built from TRBV7-8 and TRBJ1-4; D is ambiguous. Trimming left V 6 bases short and J 3 bases short, with 11 bases between. Germline CDR1 SGHVS, CDR2 FQNEAQ. CDR3 length: 14 residues. The CDR3 protein is CASRGYSPNEKLFF. CDR3 in DNA: TGTGCCAGCAGGGGCTACAGTCCTAATGAAAAACTGTTTTTT.

The V call is TRBV7-6, the J call TRBJ2-5, with D possibly being TRBD2 (5 bases). V lost 2 bases and J 5 bases, leaving 9 bases between the germline ends. Germline CDR1 is SGHVS and CDR2 is FNYEAQ. The CDR3 has 13 amino acids. CDR3 nucleotide sequence: TGTGCCAGCAGCTTAACTAGTGGGGAGACCCAGTACTTC. It specifies CASSLTSGETQYF.

Relative to its sample, this clone is medium-sized. The rearrangement joins TRBV5-6 to TRBJ2-3; no firm D call. CDR1 is SGHDT, CDR2 YYEEEE, per germline. This CDR3 comprises 12 residues. The V gene lost 2 bases and the J gene lost 0 bases, with 1 base spanning the gap. CDR3 in amino acids: CASSLSTDTQYF. CDR3 DNA: TGTGCCAGCAGCTTAAGCACAGATACGCAGTATTTT.

The V gene is TRBV27, the J gene TRBJ2-1, with D perhaps TRBD2 (5 bases). The CDR3 totals 14 residues. In germline, CDR1 is MNHEY, CDR2 SMNVEV (reference sequence). V lost 2 bases, J lost 2 bases, and 7 bases lay in between. CDR3 nucleotides: TGTGCCAGCAGTTTACCGGGGACCTACAATGAGCAGTTCTTC. As protein: CASSLPGTYNEQFF.

V and J are TRBV2 and TRBJ1-2; D may be TRBD1 (5 bases). From germline, CDR1 is SNHLY and CDR2 FYNNEI. V shed 8 bases and J shed 3 bases, with 16 bases lying between them. This CDR3 spans 14 amino acids. This chain's CDR3 is CASQEGAEHYGYTF. The CDR3 DNA follows: TGTGCCAGCCAAGAAGGGGCAGAACACTATGGCTACACCTTC.

The chain employs TRBV7-9 and TRBJ1-1, with D unclear. V shed 1 base and J shed 3 bases, with 6 bases lying between them. Looked up from germline, CDR1 is SEHNR and CDR2 is FQNEAQ (reference sequence). The CDR3 sequence is 13 residues long. The CDR3 reads CASSLVSDTEAFF. The CDR3 DNA reads TGTGCCAGCAGCTTAGTATCTGACACTGAAGCTTTCTTT. Together with reference TRBV7-9 and TRBJ1-1, the CDR3 gives the full variable domain: DTGVSQNPRHKITKRGQNVTFRCDPISEHNRLYWYRQTLGQGPEFLTYFQNEAQLEKSRLLSDRFSAERPKGSFSTLEIQRTEQGDSAMYLCASSLVSDTEAFFGQGTRLTVV.

The chain links TRBV4-2 to TRBJ2-7, with 7 bases aligning to TRBD2. Germline V gives CDR1 LGHNA, CDR2 YNFKEQ. After removal of 1 base from V and 0 bases from J, the junction contained 6 bases not matched to a gene. The CDR3 totals 16 residues. This chain's CDR3 is CASSQGDAGDSYEQYF. The CDR3 DNA sequence: TGTGCCAGCAGCCAAGGCGATGCGGGAGACTCCTACGAGCAGTACTTC.

The rearrangement joins TRBV5-1 to TRBJ2-6; D might be TRBD1 (6 bases). Germline V gene lookup returns CDR1 SGHRS and CDR2 YFSETQ. V was cut by 2 bases and J by 1 base, with 7 bases left in between. The CDR3 is made up of 15 amino acids. In DNA, the CDR3 is TGCGCCAGCAGCTTACAGGGTTCTGGGGCCAACGTCCTGACTTTC. It is translated as CASSLQGSGANVLTF.

The J gene is TRBJ1-2, the V gene TRBV20-1, with D unresolved. This CDR3 is 11 amino acids long. CDR1 and CDR2 (germline): DFQATT, SNEGSKA (reference sequence). The ends were cut back, 6 bases at V and 6 bases at J, with 11 bases in the middle. The chain's CDR3 is CSAERSNGYTF. Here the CDR3 DNA reads TGCAGTGCCGAACGGAGTAATGGCTACACCTTC.

This chain uses TRBV7-9 with TRBJ1-3; 8 bases map to TRBD1. Germline V gene sequence: CDR1 SEHNR, CDR2 FQNEAQ (reference sequence). J lost 3 bases, V lost 2 bases, and 3 bases had no gene match. This CDR3 comprises 15 residues. The chain's CDR3 is CASSLQGAVGNTIYF. In DNA form, the CDR3 reads TGTGCCAGCAGCTTACAGGGGGCGGTTGGAAACACCATATATTTT.

This clone was found once. Different DNA sequences within this sample yield the same CDR3. As DNA, the CDR3 is TGTGCCATCAGTGAAGGGCGCAGCTCCTACGAGCAGTACTTC. Its protein product is CAISEGRSSYEQYF. This chain links TRBV10-3 with TRBJ2-7; D is ambiguous. The germline gives CDR1 ENHRY, CDR2 SYGVKD. This CDR3 spans 14 amino acids. The V end lost 3 bases, the J end lost 0 bases, and 9 bases lay between the germline ends.

This chain uses TRBV7-2 with TRBJ2-1; TRBD2 matches 8 bases. This CDR3 has 14 residues. V dropped 6 bases and J dropped 5; count of bases not matched to a gene: 6. The germline CDR1 and CDR2 sequences are SGHTA and FQGNSA. The CDR3 region is CASRRRRGDNEQFF. Here the CDR3 DNA reads TGTGCCAGCAGGAGACGGCGGGGGGACAATGAGCAGTTCTTC. The full variable domain, in which reference TRBV7-2 and TRBJ2-1 provide the parts outside the CDR3, is GAGVSQSPSNKVTEKGKDVELRCDPISGHTALYWYRQSLGQGLEFLIYFQGNSAPDKSGLPSDRFSAERTGGSVSTLTIQRTQQEDSAVYLCASRRRRGDNEQFFGPGTRLTVL.

The genes are TRBV6-1 and TRBJ1-6; D gene uncertain. Per germline, CDR1 MNHNS and CDR2 SASEGT. The V and J ends lost 6 bases and 12 bases respectively, with 12 bases between them. This CDR3 has 12 residues. The CDR3 bases are TGTGCCAGCAGGTCAGCTTTGGAACCCCTCCACTTT. Its protein product is CASRSALEPLHF.

V is TRBV28 and J is TRBJ1-3; D remains unclear. The CDR3 contains 14 residues. V was trimmed by 7 bases and J by 0 bases, leaving 10 bases between them. The V gene's germline CDR1 is MDHEN and CDR2 SYDVKM. The CDR3 sequence is CASTLSGSGNTIYF. In DNA, the CDR3 is TGTGCCAGCACCCTCAGTGGCTCTGGAAACACCATATATTTT.

The count of this clone is one. V and J are TRBV19 and TRBJ2-3; 9 positions agree with TRBD2. CDR3 length: 17 residues. Trimming removed 4 bases from V and 2 bases from J; junction bases left unmatched: 10. Germline V gene sequence: CDR1 LNHDA, CDR2 SQIVND (reference sequence). CDR3 sequence reads: CASSNGLAGADTDTQYF. CDR3 in DNA: TGTGCCAGTAGTAACGGTTTAGCGGGGGCCGACACAGATACGCAGTATTTT.

V gene TRBV19 combines with J gene TRBJ1-1, with 8 bases fitting TRBD1. Germline trimming cut 6 bases from V and 5 bases from J; bases unmatched to any gene: 14. Germline lookup yields CDR1 LNHDA and CDR2 SQIVND (reference sequence). This CDR3 spans 16 amino acids. In nucleotides, the CDR3 is TGTGCCAGTAGCCCCGGTTCAGGGGGCGGTCGGACTGAAGCTTTCTTT. It codes for CASSPGSGGGRTEAFF.

This clone was seen only once. V gene TRBV10-3 combines with J gene TRBJ1-1; 7 bases line up with TRBD1. After removal of 1 base from V and 6 bases from J, the junction contained 5 bases not matched to a gene. The CDR3 has 14 residues. Germline loops: CDR1 ENHRY, CDR2 SYGVKD. CDR3 sequence (DNA): TGTGCCATCAGTGAGTGGCAGGGGGAGGCTGAAGCTTTCTTT. It encodes CAISEWQGEAEAFF.

This chain's CDR3 is CASSVVGTNNEQFF. The CDR3 DNA sequence: TGTGCCAGCAGCGTAGTCGGGACGAATAATGAGCAGTTCTTC. The V and J genes are TRBV9 and TRBJ2-1; D might be TRBD1 or TRBD2, each matching 5 bases. The CDR3 has 14 amino acids. V lost 0 bases and J 7 bases, leaving 11 bases between the germline ends. The germline gives CDR1 SGDLS, CDR2 YYNGEE.

The chain recombines TRBV11-1 with TRBJ2-5; TRBD1 is a possible D gene (5 bases). Per germline, CDR1 SGHAT and CDR2 FQDESV (reference sequence). Between the trimmed V and J ends, which lost 2 bases and 5 bases, there was a span of 12 bases. There are 14 residues in the CDR3. CDR3 in DNA: TGTGCCAGCAGCTTAACAGGCCCAAAGGAGACCCAGTACTTC. This encodes CASSLTGPKETQYF.

This clone was seen just once. The rearrangement uses TRBV7-8 and TRBJ2-7; D is perhaps TRBD2 (6 bases). CDR1 and CDR2 from the germline V gene are SGHVS and FQNEAQ. Trimming cost V 4 bases and J 2 bases, with 12 bases left between them. CDR3 length: 14 amino acids. For the CDR3, the DNA is TGTGCCAGCAGCTGGAGGGTGGGGCCCTACGAGCAGTACTTC. Translating gives CASSWRVGPYEQYF.

The CDR3 loop reads CAISESTDTQYF. The CDR3 bases are TGTGCCATCAGTGAGTCGACAGATACGCAGTATTTT. V usage is TRBV10-3 and J usage is TRBJ2-3, with D uncertain. CDR3 length: 12 residues. Germline values: CDR1 ENHRY, CDR2 SYGVKD. V was trimmed by 0 bases and J by 3 bases, leaving 1 base between them.

This chain uses TRBV28 with TRBJ2-7, with TRBD1 matching over 8 bases. The junction had 8 bases not matched to a gene; V was cut back by 6 bases and J by 1 base. CDR1 and CDR2 (germline): MDHEN, SYDVKM. This CDR3 spans 15 amino acids. The CDR3 spells CASSSPGQASYEQYV. DNA for the CDR3: TGTGCCAGCAGCTCTCCGGGACAGGCTTCCTACGAGCAGTACGTC.